Sequencing of this T cell receptor (beta chain) was carried out in a study of T cells after posttransplantation cyclophosphamide. Controls had myeloablative marrow grafts with methotrexate and calcineurin inhibitor, sampled at 1 year. The data were produced by immunoSEQ multiplex PCR, yet TCRdb's version contains in-frame clones alone and is incomplete. This table holds roughly 11,000 clones, about 81% found once. The TCR originated in a male patient aged 30 to 39 who received an allogeneic stem cell transplant from an unrelated donor, was CMV-positive, and had acute GVHD only. Some T cells may be supplied by the graft donor. The specimen comprised PBMCs, sampled 350 to 400 days after allogeneic stem cell transplant with calcineurin inhibitor and methotrexate.

CDR3 DNA sequence: TGCGCCAGCAGCCCCCAAGACAGCGGGATGGGGGACACTGAAGCTTTCTTT. It codes for CASSPQDSGMGDTEAFF. The rearrangement links TRBV4-1 to TRBJ1-1; maybe TRBD1 (5 bases). Per germline, CDR1 MGHRA and CDR2 YSYEKL. V was cut by 4 bases and J by 3 bases, with 21 bases left in between. CDR3 length: 17 residues.